This T cell receptor beta chain was sequenced during a study of neurological immune-mediated disorders. Study-wide findings and caveats: Expanded clones shared no CDR3 amino acid sequences across subjects, suggesting private repertoires in all groups. One related-CDR3 cluster, identified by phylogenetic grouping, held the repertoires of 18 of 34 multiple sclerosis patients and was a possible signature.

Each CDR3 protein is one row after TCRdb ran MiXCR on the 5' RACE reads. Of tens of thousands of distinct CDR3 sequences in the sample, roughly 3.6% were seen once. The germline V gene has CDR1 SGHKS and CDR2 YYEKEE (reference sequence). Trimming at V came to 4 bases and at J to 3 bases, leaving 7 bases not matched to a gene. The CDR3 is 16 amino acids. Many counts were recorded for this clonotype. Its antigen is undetermined. V usage is TRBV5-5 and J usage is TRBJ2-3; the match to TRBD1 covers 11 bases. Sample: PBMCs. The clonotype originates from a man aged 25 to 40 with multiple sclerosis. CDR3 loop: CASSAGTGGRTDTQYF. In DNA, the CDR3 is TGTGCCAGCAGCGCGGGGACAGGGGGAAGGACAGATACGCAGTATTTT.